The clone carrying this T cell receptor beta chain was detected ten times or more. The data derive from a study of blood T cells in healthy people across ages. Through a sample-barcoded 5' primer and a J-beta primer mix, a second PCR was run for roughly 6 to 12 cycles. Every molecule of cDNA carried a tag from a template-switch adaptor with 12 random nucleotides. Sequencing yielded, for each sample, at least 2.5 million paired-end reads carrying CDR3. TCRdb used MiXCR to reprocess the 5' RACE reads, holding one entry per CDR3 protein. The repertoire holds over 600,000 distinct CDR3 sequences, with 35% to 50% as singletons. The germline gives CDR1 SGHRS, CDR2 YFSETQ. V lost 0 bases to trimming and J lost 2 bases; unmatched junction nucleotides: 6. The CDR3 loop spans 16 amino acids.

Sequenced sample: blood. V gene TRBV5-1 combines with J gene TRBJ2-7, with TRBD2 matching 9 bases. The origin of this receptor is an elderly man in good health. In DNA form, the CDR3 reads TGCGCCAGCAGCTTGGTCTCTAGCGGGGTACCCTACGAGCAGTACTTC. Protein: CASSLVSSGVPYEQYF.